The 2 T cell receptor beta chains below come from one sample, sequenced in a study of vaccination effects on CD4 cells after COVID-19. Culture lasted over 9 days before CD4+ T cell isolation. The method was immunoSEQ multiplex PCR; TCRdb's version includes in-frame clones alone and lacks a portion of them. In the table there are about 30,000 clones, 65% of which are singletons. These TCRs' antigens remain unknown. The sample here was CD4+ T cells from PBMCs cultured without peptide, taken before COVID-19 vaccination. The source is a human donor who received a COVID-19 vaccine.

V usage is TRBV19 and J usage is TRBJ2-7; TRBD2 matches 8 bases. Germline-derived CDR1 and CDR2 are LNHDA and SQIVND (reference sequence). The CDR3 consists of 18 residues. V lost 4 bases and J lost 1; bases outside the gene matches: 15. CDR3 amino acids: CASSNTPGLGFKSYEQYF. CDR3 bases: TGTGCCAGTAGTAACACACCGGGACTAGGTTTTAAGTCCTACGAGCAGTACTTC.

The gene calls are TRBV12-3 or TRBV12-4 and TRBJ2-3; no reliable D call. CDR3 length equals 12 residues. The V gene lost 2 bases and the J gene lost 5 bases, with 5 bases spanning the gap. This CDR3 reads CASSLSRDTQYF. The CDR3 bases are TGTGCCAGCAGTTTATCCCGAGATACGCAGTATTTT.